This T cell receptor beta chain was recovered during a study of T-cell memory formation after mild COVID-19. Overall study context: Clusters were largely donor specific.

The germline V gene encodes CDR1 SGHVS and CDR2 FNYEAQ. The CDR3 spans 14 residues. Trimming took off 1 base at V and 4 bases at J, with 10 bases between the two ends. The study's findings and limits: Researchers found some responding clones in pre-infection memory, a sign that cross-reactive memory joined. Clones that shrank (day 15 to 85) were balanced CD4/CD8, whereas later expanders leaned CD4+. Nothing showed for sure that second-wave clones peaking on day 37 were SARS-CoV-2 specific.

TCRdb analysed the 5' RACE reads with MiXCR anew, one entry per CDR3 protein. This sample yields 560,000 or so distinct CDR3 sequences, of which approximately 15% are seen a single time; about 7.5% belongs to the top ten. Details on this clonotype: Antigen unknown.

The clonotype comes from an adult woman who had mild COVID-19 (a few samples of this study predate the infection). Cell type and time point are not known. This chain connects TRBV7-6 to TRBJ2-5, with D maybe TRBD1 (5 bases). The sequenced sample consisted of PBMCs or a T cell subset sorted from them (not recorded which). CDR3 loop: CASSLVGLGETQYF. The CDR3 nucleotides read TGTGCCAGCAGCTTAGTGGGGCTAGGAGAGACCCAGTACTTC.